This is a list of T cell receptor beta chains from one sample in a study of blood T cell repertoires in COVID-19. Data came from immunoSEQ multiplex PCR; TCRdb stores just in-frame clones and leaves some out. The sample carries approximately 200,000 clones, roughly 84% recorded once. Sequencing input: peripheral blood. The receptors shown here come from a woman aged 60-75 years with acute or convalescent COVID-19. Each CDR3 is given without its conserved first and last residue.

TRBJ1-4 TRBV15 ATSRDRGQGNEKLF
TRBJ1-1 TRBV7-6 ASSSYEVPGQGTEAF
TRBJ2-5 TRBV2 ASSGGRRAQETQY
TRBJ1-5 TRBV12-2 ASRSRGQGSNQPQH
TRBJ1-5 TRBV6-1 ASSDPGNQPQH
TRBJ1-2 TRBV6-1 ASSDMHPVSTGS
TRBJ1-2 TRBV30 AWAGTGGLRYT
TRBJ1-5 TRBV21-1 ASTLESRASQPQH
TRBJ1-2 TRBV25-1 ASSGPGTSGYT
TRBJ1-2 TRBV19 ASKGRGLNYGYT
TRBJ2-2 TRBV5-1 ASSFTGETGELF
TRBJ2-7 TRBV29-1 SVRGQGFSEQY
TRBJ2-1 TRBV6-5 ASRDQDRGRFEQF
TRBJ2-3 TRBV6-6 ASSQFGTSGLTDTQY
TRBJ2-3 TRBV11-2 ASSLGASGGANTQY
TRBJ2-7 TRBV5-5 ASSLPSSYEQY
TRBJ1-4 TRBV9 ASSRTAATNEKLF
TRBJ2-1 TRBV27 ASSVRRGYNEQF
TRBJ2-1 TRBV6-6 ASRTEPFNEQF
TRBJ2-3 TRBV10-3 AISETSGSTDTQY
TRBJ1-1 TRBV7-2 ASSLIGGRRNTEAF
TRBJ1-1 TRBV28 ASSLRTGSNMNTEAF
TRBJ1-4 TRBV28 ASKQGSEKLF
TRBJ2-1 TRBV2 ASSEQEAGYYNEQF
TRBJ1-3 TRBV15 ATSTGGGNTIY
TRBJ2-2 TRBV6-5 ASSYYGQNGELF
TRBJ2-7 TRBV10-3 AIRDTYEQY
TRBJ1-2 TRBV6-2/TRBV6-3 ASSYSTGNGYT
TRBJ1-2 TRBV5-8 ASRQGGLYGYT
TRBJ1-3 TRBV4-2 ASSPYDQGRSGNTIY
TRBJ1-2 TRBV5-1 ASSLDIRVKGHGYT
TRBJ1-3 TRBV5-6 ASSLEAGKGNTIY
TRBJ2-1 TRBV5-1 ASSGPGLAGSSSYNEQF
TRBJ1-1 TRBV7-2 ASRLDMNTEAF
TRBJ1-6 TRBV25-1 ASSEARVFSPLH
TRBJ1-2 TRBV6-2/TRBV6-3 ASSTAGTAINYGYT
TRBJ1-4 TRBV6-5 ASSYNRQGAKEKLF
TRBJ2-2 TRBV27 ASSLAGLGTGELF
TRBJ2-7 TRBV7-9 ASSPGTGGSYEQY
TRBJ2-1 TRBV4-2 ASSQGAGTSRNEQF
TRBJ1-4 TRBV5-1 ASRGGTGDEKLF